What follows is one TCR beta chain and its context. The junction shows a germline mismatch at one end, possibly a read error. The data derive from a study of tumor-infiltrating lymphocytes in oesophageal squamous cell carcinoma. This CDR3 is 14 amino acids long. MiXCR, applied by TCRdb to the PCR reads, yields one record per CDR3 protein. Seen here are some 12,000 distinct CDR3 sequences, 50% to 65% observed once, and the top ten hold around 26%. The sequencing input was esophageal tumor tissue. V usage is TRBV5-3 and J usage is TRBJ2-3; the D gene is possibly TRBD1 (6 bases). The J call may be wrong; the DNA end is better matched by TRBJ2-7. TRBV5-3 is annotated as an ORF whose role is uncertain. The sequence came from a male donor with esophageal squamous cell carcinoma. The CDR3 loop reads CASSLGQGPYEQYF. In DNA form, the CDR3 reads TGTGCCAGCAGCTTAGGGCAGGGGCCCTACGAGCAGTACTTC.